Below, 18 T cell receptor beta chains from the same sample are listed, as sequenced in a study of shared clonotypes between healthy human individuals. The table came from immunoSEQ multiplex PCR; TCRdb's copy has only in-frame clones and leaves some out. Among approximately 2.3 million clones listed, approximately 95% were seen once. Sequences were obtained from naive CD4+ T cells from PBMCs. Subset of the sample: CD45RA+ positively selected. Receptors originate from a man between 18 and 35 years old in good health. Some clones in this sample may be carry-over from other donors' samples.

J is TRBJ2-1 and V is TRBV19; 7 nucleotides line up with TRBD2. CDR1 and CDR2 (germline): LNHDA, SQIVND (reference sequence). Trimming removed 1 base from V and 1 base from J; junction bases left unmatched: 16. This CDR3 has 20 residues. The CDR3 DNA is TGTGCCAGTAGTATAGGTGCTCTCGGGAGGAACCTCCGGTCCTACAATGAGCAGTTCTTC. It yields the protein CASSIGALGRNLRSYNEQFF.

V gene TRBV6-1 combines with J gene TRBJ1-2; D not resolved. The CDR3 covers 14 residues. CDR1 is MNHNS, CDR2 SASEGT, per germline. V was trimmed by 6 bases and J by 2 bases, leaving 13 bases between them. The CDR3 nucleotides are TGTGCCAGCAGGGCCGGGTCTCTAAACTATGGCTACACCTTC. This codes for CASRAGSLNYGYTF.

The V and J genes are TRBV28 and TRBJ2-7; 10 bases map to TRBD2. This CDR3 is built from 14 residues. The trim removed 7 bases at V and 0 bases at J, leaving 3 bases unmatched. Germline assignment: CDR1 MDHEN and CDR2 SYDVKM. The CDR3 DNA follows: TGTGCCAGCATCCCTAGCGGGAGCTCCTACGAGCAGTACTTC. Translating gives CASIPSGSSYEQYF.

The rearrangement links TRBV5-1 to TRBJ2-1; D unclear. The V gene lost 5 bases and the J gene lost 5 bases, with 11 bases spanning the gap. Germline V gives CDR1 SGHRS, CDR2 YFSETQ. This CDR3 region has 13 residues. CDR3 protein: CASRDGPNNEQFF. The CDR3 nucleotides read TGCGCCAGCAGGGACGGCCCTAACAATGAGCAGTTCTTC. Using reference TRBV5-1 and TRBJ2-1 for the parts outside the CDR3, the full variable domain is KAGVTQTPRYLIKTRGQQVTLSCSPISGHRSVSWYQQTPGQGLQFLFEYFSETQRNKGNFPGRFSGRQFSNSRSEMNVSTLELGDSALYLCASRDGPNNEQFFGPGTRLTVL.

The chain combines TRBV2 with TRBJ1-2; D is uncertain. The germline CDR1 and CDR2 sequences are SNHLY and FYNNEI. The CDR3 spans 14 residues. Trimming left V 6 bases short and J 4 bases short, with 15 bases between. Here the CDR3 reads CASSEAGLGYGYTF. CDR3 bases: TGTGCCAGCAGCGAGGCGGGGTTGGGCTATGGCTACACCTTC.

Concerning this clone: The same CDR3 is also encoded by other DNA sequences in this sample. This chain uses TRBV6-5 with TRBJ2-7; possible D gene TRBD2, 6 bases. The germline V gene has CDR1 MNHEY and CDR2 SVGAGI. Deletions cut 6 bases from V and 0 bases from J, with 12 bases between. There are 14 residues in the CDR3. CDR3 coding DNA: TGTGCCAGCAGCCGACTAGGGAGCTCCTACGAGCAGTACTTC. It specifies CASSRLGSSYEQYF.

This chain connects TRBV5-1 to TRBJ2-7; the D gene is possibly TRBD2 (6 bases). Germline-derived CDR1 and CDR2 are SGHRS and YFSETQ. V was shortened by 4 bases and J by 6 bases, with 17 bases between the two germline ends. This CDR3 is 14 amino acids long. In nucleotides, the CDR3 is TGCGCCAGCAGCCCAGGAGGCGGGGTTAGCGAGCAGTACTTC. Its translation is CASSPGGGVSEQYF.

The V gene is TRBV11-3, the J gene TRBJ2-1; TRBD2 agrees at 8 bases. After removal of 0 bases from V and 7 bases from J, the junction contained 8 bases not matched to a gene. The germline V gene has CDR1 SGHNT and CDR2 YENEEA. The CDR3 is 16 residues long. CDR3 region: CASSLDPGRAANEQFF. In DNA, the CDR3 is TGTGCCAGCAGCTTAGATCCCGGGAGGGCGGCGAATGAGCAGTTCTTC. The full variable domain, with the rest looked up from reference TRBV11-3 and TRBJ2-1, is EAGVVQSPRYKIIEKKQPVAFWCNPISGHNTLYWYLQNLGQGPELLIRYENEEAVDDSQLPKDRFSAERLKGVDSTLKIQPAELGDSAVYLCASSLDPGRAANEQFFGPGTRLTVL.

The V gene is TRBV5-4, the J gene TRBJ2-2; D is ambiguous. V lost 3 bases to trimming and J lost 6 bases, with 21 bases between them. Germline assignment: CDR1 SGHNT and CDR2 YYREEE (reference sequence). The CDR3 has 17 amino acids. CDR3 DNA sequence: TGTGCCAGCAGCTCACGAACTTGGATCAGTGGTTCCGGGGAGCTGTTTTTT. It codes for CASSSRTWISGSGELFF.

A single count supports this clone. Written as DNA, the CDR3 is TGCGCCAGCAGCCAAGGGACAGGGAACGGGTACGAGCAGTACTTC. It yields the protein CASSQGTGNGYEQYF. This rearrangement joins TRBV4-1 to TRBJ2-7; 8 bases align to TRBD1. The germline V gene has CDR1 MGHRA and CDR2 YSYEKL. With 1 base clipped from V and 4 bases from J, the junction kept 6 bases outside the gene matches. The CDR3 is made up of 15 amino acids.

This chain links TRBV21-1 with TRBJ2-7; the table's D call of TRBD1 was not tested on the DNA. TRBV21-1 is tagged as a pseudogene. The CDR3 consists of 17 residues. Written as DNA, the CDR3 is TGTGCCAGCAGCAAATATCCGAGGGGACAGGGGATCGGCGAGCAGTACTTC. Protein product: CASSKYPRGQGIGEQYF.

Note on this clone: In the same sample, other DNA sequences code for this CDR3. The genes are TRBV5-1 and TRBJ2-1; 7 bases agree with TRBD1. The CDR3 sequence is 15 residues long. V lost 0 bases to trimming and J lost 2 bases; unmatched junction nucleotides: 2. Germline loops: CDR1 SGHRS, CDR2 YFSETQ. The CDR3 is CASSLVQGAYNEQFF. The CDR3 coding sequence is TGCGCCAGCAGCTTGGTCCAGGGGGCCTACAATGAGCAGTTCTTC.

V usage is TRBV5-1 and J usage is TRBJ2-7, with 8 bases fitting TRBD2. This CDR3 is 14 amino acids long. Germline V CDR1 and CDR2: SGHRS, YFSETQ. V trimming: 4 bases; J trimming: 6 bases; junction bases outside the gene matches: 9. The CDR3 loop reads CASSVAGTRSEQYF. For the CDR3, the DNA is TGCGCCAGCAGCGTAGCCGGGACTAGGTCCGAGCAGTACTTC.

The chain links TRBV5-1 to TRBJ2-7, with D possibly matching TRBD2 (6 bases). From germline, CDR1 is SGHRS and CDR2 YFSETQ. V lost 3 bases to trimming and J lost 0 bases, with 13 bases between them. The CDR3 consists of 15 residues. As DNA, the CDR3 is TGCGCCAGCAGCTCCAGGGAGGTAGGCTCCTACGAGCAGTACTTC. Residues: CASSSREVGSYEQYF.

V gene TRBV23-1 combines with J gene TRBJ1-1, with 8 bases identical to TRBD1. TRBV23-1 is annotated as an ORF whose role is uncertain. J lost 7 bases, V lost 0 bases, and 13 bases had no gene match. This CDR3 contains 17 residues. The CDR3 DNA sequence: TGCGCCAGCAGTCAATCGACAGGACAGGGCCTCGGTTATGAAGCTTTCTTT. It specifies CASSQSTGQGLGYEAFF.

The chain joins TRBV5-1 to TRBJ2-1; 12 nucleotides line up with TRBD2. Germline CDR1 SGHRS, CDR2 YFSETQ. V shed 4 bases and J 7 bases; nucleotides not matched to a gene: 12. This CDR3 region has 17 residues. The CDR3 bases are TGCGCCAGCAGCGGGACCTCCGGGACTAGCGGGTTAAATGAGCAGTTCTTC. Amino acids: CASSGTSGTSGLNEQFF.

The CDR3 reads CASSPLRADTQYF. In DNA form, the CDR3 reads TGTGCCAGCAGCCCCCTCCGGGCCGATACGCAGTATTTT. The J gene is TRBJ2-3, the V gene TRBV5-4; the D is unclear. Between the trimmed V and J ends, which lost 4 bases and 6 bases, there was a span of 12 bases. The CDR3 runs 13 residues. Germline assignment: CDR1 SGHNT and CDR2 YYREEE (reference sequence).

This clone was detected once. In the same sample, other DNA sequences code for this CDR3. The rearrangement joins TRBV5-6 to TRBJ2-1, with D hard to call. V lost 1 base to trimming and J lost 9 bases, with 8 bases between them. The CDR3 is 12 amino acids. Per germline, CDR1 SGHDT and CDR2 YYEEEE. The CDR3 spells CASSLTGTEQFF. CDR3 DNA sequence: TGTGCCAGCAGCTTGACTGGAACTGAGCAGTTCTTC.